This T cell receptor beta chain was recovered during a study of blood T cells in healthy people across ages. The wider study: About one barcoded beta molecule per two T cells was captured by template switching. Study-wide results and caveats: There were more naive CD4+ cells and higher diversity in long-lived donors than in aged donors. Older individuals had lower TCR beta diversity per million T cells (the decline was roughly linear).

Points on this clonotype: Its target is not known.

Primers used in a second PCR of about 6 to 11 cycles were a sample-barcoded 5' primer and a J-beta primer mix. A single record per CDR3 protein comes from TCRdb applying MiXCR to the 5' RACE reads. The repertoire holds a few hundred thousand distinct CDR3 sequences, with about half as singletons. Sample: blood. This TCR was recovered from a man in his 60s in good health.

CDR3 loop: CASSGGTTVGGYTF. CDR3 bases: TGCGCCAGCAGCGGCGGGACAACCGTAGGTGGCTACACCTTC. This chain connects TRBV5-1 to TRBJ1-2; D is perhaps TRBD1 (6 bases). With 4 bases removed from V and 7 bases from J, the gap between germline ends came to 17 bases. CDR3 length: 14 residues. Germline V gives CDR1 SGHRS, CDR2 YFSETQ.